One and the same sample provided the 23 T cell receptor beta chains below, sequenced in a study of neoadjuvant nivolumab and ipilimumab in lung cancer. Profiling relied on immunoSEQ multiplex PCR, and the TCRdb table lists in-frame clones only, not all of them. The sample contains some 27,000 clones, approximately 84% of which appear only once. The starting material was peripheral blood, obtained before neoadjuvant nivolumab, alone or with ipilimumab. The source is an adult with non-small cell lung cancer.

V and J are TRBV29-1 and TRBJ2-1; D perhaps matches TRBD1 (6 bases). Germline V gives CDR1 SQVTM, CDR2 ANQGSEA. Trimming shortened V by 7 bases and J by 5 bases, and 15 bases separated the two germline ends. The CDR3 is made up of 13 amino acids. In DNA form, the CDR3 reads TGCAGCGCACGATTGACAGGAGACAATGAGCAGTTCTTC. It is translated as CSARLTGDNEQFF.

V is TRBV2 and J is TRBJ1-6, with D hard to call. The CDR3 spans 16 residues. The V and J ends lost 2 bases and 4 bases respectively, with 12 bases between them. Germline V CDR1 and CDR2: SNHLY, FYNNEI. Here the CDR3 DNA reads TGTGCCAGCAGTGAAACACCGGACGCTTATAATTCACCCCTCCACTTT. Translation: CASSETPDAYNSPLHF.

This clone was found a few times. The chain employs TRBV5-1 and TRBJ2-2; 7 bases map to TRBD1. Losses at the gene ends were 0 bases for V and 0 bases for J; bases not matched to a gene: 2. Germline V gene lookup returns CDR1 SGHRS and CDR2 YFSETQ. This CDR3 contains 16 residues. CDR3 sequence (DNA): TGCGCCAGCAGCTTGGACAGGGGCGCGAACACCGGGGAGCTGTTTTTT. Translation: CASSLDRGANTGELFF.

This chain joins TRBV2 and TRBJ1-6; D unresolved. CDR1 SNHLY and CDR2 FYNNEI come from the germline V gene. There are 14 residues in the CDR3. V shed 6 bases and J shed 6 bases, with 12 bases lying between them. The CDR3 spells CASSSLTSNSPLHF. The CDR3 coding sequence is TGTGCCAGCAGCAGCCTTACTAGTAATTCACCCCTCCACTTT.

The rearrangement uses TRBV5-6 and TRBJ1-4, with D tentatively TRBD1 (5 bases). The CDR3 length is 13 residues. The germline V gene has CDR1 SGHDT and CDR2 YYEEEE. The V gene lost 0 bases and the J gene lost 8 bases, with 8 bases spanning the gap. The CDR3 DNA sequence: TGTGCCAGCAGCTTGGGGACACGAGAAAAACTGTTTTTT. Its translation: CASSLGTREKLFF. The full variable domain, in which reference TRBV5-6 and TRBJ1-4 provide the parts outside the CDR3, is DAGVTQSPTHLIKTRGQQVTLRCSPKSGHDTVSWYQQALGQGPQFIFQYYEEEERQRGNFPDRFSGHQFPNYSSELNVNALLLGDSALYLCASSLGTREKLFFGSGTQLSVL.

This clone was seen a few times. This CDR3 is CASSLGGQGGNSPLHF. As DNA, the CDR3 is TGCGCCAGCAGCCTTGGAGGGCAGGGCGGAAATTCACCCCTCCACTTT. V is TRBV5-1 and J is TRBJ1-6, with D perhaps TRBD1 (5 bases). The V end lost 4 bases, the J end lost 7 bases, and 18 bases lay between the germline ends. The CDR3 covers 16 residues. Germline lookup yields CDR1 SGHRS and CDR2 YFSETQ. Full variable domain (rest looked up from reference TRBV5-1 and TRBJ1-6): KAGVTQTPRYLIKTRGQQVTLSCSPISGHRSVSWYQQTPGQGLQFLFEYFSETQRNKGNFPGRFSGRQFSNSRSEMNVSTLELGDSALYLCASSLGGQGGNSPLHFGNGTRLTVT.

The table lists this clone with a count of one. The rearrangement links TRBV7-8 to TRBJ1-3; D perhaps matches TRBD1 (5 bases). Germline CDR1 and CDR2: SGHVS and FQNEAQ. V was trimmed by 1 base and J by 8 bases, leaving 15 bases between them. This CDR3 region has 15 residues. CDR3 sequence: CASSLEDTGADTIYF. CDR3 DNA: TGTGCCAGCAGCTTAGAGGACACGGGTGCGGACACCATATATTTT.

Only one count was recorded for this clone. The chain has TRBV6-5 and TRBJ1-5, with 9 positions matching TRBD1. CDR3 length equals 15 residues. The V gene's germline CDR1 is MNHEY and CDR2 SVGAGI. After removal of 2 bases from V and 4 bases from J, the junction contained 3 bases not matched to a gene. This chain's CDR3 is CASSYGGTGNQPQHF. Here the CDR3 DNA reads TGTGCCAGCAGTTACGGCGGGACAGGGAATCAGCCCCAGCATTTT.

This sequence joins TRBV14 and TRBJ2-7; D is possibly TRBD1 (6 bases). Germline-derived CDR1 and CDR2 are SGHDN and FVKESK. Trimming shortened V by 4 bases and J by 0 bases, and 10 bases separated the two germline ends. The CDR3 loop spans 14 amino acids. The CDR3, as DNA: TGTGCCAGCAGCCGACAGGTCTCCTCCTACGAGCAGTACTTC. The encoded protein is CASSRQVSSYEQYF.

This clone is medium-sized. This sequence joins TRBV12-2 and TRBJ1-6. TRBV12-2 is flagged as a pseudogene. This CDR3 region has 15 residues. The CDR3 coding sequence is TGTGCAAGTCGCCACCCTTTGATGGGGTACTCACCCCTCCACTTT. Amino acids: CASRHPLMGYSPLHF.

CDR3 DNA: TGCAGCGGCGCCCTGGGCCGAGGCACTGAAGCTTTCTTT. Protein: CSGALGRGTEAFF. The chain is built from TRBV29-1 and TRBJ1-1; D is unresolved. The CDR3 runs to 13 residues. V lost 7 bases and J lost 4, with 16 bases in between. Germline-derived CDR1 and CDR2 are SQVTM and ANQGSEA.

The chain combines TRBV10-2 with TRBJ1-6; maybe TRBD1 (5 bases). The CDR3 totals 14 residues. Per germline, CDR1 WSHSY and CDR2 SAAADI. Trimming removed 8 bases at V and 7 bases at J, with 15 bases between. CDR3: CASSWDGENSPLHF. The CDR3 region has the DNA TGCGCCAGCTCCTGGGACGGGGAGAATTCACCCCTCCACTTT.

The V gene is TRBV29-1, the J gene TRBJ1-4, with D maybe TRBD1 (5 bases). Trimming removed 6 bases at V and 8 bases at J, with 13 bases between. The V gene's germline CDR1 is SQVTM and CDR2 ANQGSEA. The CDR3 has 12 residues. CDR3 in DNA: TGCAGCGTCGGACACGGGCGCGAAAAACTGTTTTTT. Translating it yields CSVGHGREKLFF.

This rearrangement joins TRBV5-1 to TRBJ1-2, with 12 nucleotides matching TRBD1. There are 15 residues in the CDR3. V gave up 4 bases and J gave up 6 bases; unmatched junction bases: 7. Per germline, CDR1 SGHRS and CDR2 YFSETQ. The CDR3 loop is CASSPGTGGANGYTF. The CDR3 DNA follows: TGCGCCAGCAGCCCTGGGACAGGGGGCGCAAATGGCTACACCTTC.

V gene TRBV5-5 combines with J gene TRBJ1-5; unclear D gene. The CDR3 contains 13 residues. Trimming took off 0 bases at V and 5 bases at J, with 6 bases between the two ends. CDR1 is SGHKS, CDR2 YYEKEE, per germline (reference sequence). This CDR3 reads CASSLGPHQPQHF. Written as DNA, the CDR3 is TGTGCCAGCAGCTTGGGCCCCCATCAGCCCCAGCATTTT.

The chain recombines TRBV7-8 with TRBJ1-4; weak D call: TRBD1 (5 bases). CDR3 length: 15 residues. V dropped 5 bases and J dropped 8 bases, with 18 bases sitting between them. Germline CDR1 reads SGHVS; CDR2 reads FQNEAQ. The CDR3 loop is CASSRGRAGSEKLFF. In nucleotides, the CDR3 is TGTGCCAGCAGCCGCGGACGGGCAGGGTCGGAAAAACTGTTTTTT.

The chain combines TRBV6-6 with TRBJ1-1; D ambiguous. The V gene's germline CDR1 is MNHNY and CDR2 SVGAGI (reference sequence). Trimming took 6 bases from V and 9 from J, leaving 14 bases between them. CDR3 length: 12 amino acids. The CDR3 loop is CASSPRPPQAFF. The CDR3 coding sequence is TGTGCCAGCAGCCCCCGCCCCCCCCAAGCTTTCTTT.

J is TRBJ1-3 and V is TRBV18; D is uncertain. The CDR3 extends over 17 amino acids. CDR1 and CDR2 (germline): KGHSH, LQKENI. V was cut by 0 bases and J by 3 bases, with 15 bases left in between. The CDR3 is CASSPPVMVGGGNTIYF. The DNA for the CDR3 is TGTGCCAGCTCACCACCGGTGATGGTGGGTGGTGGAAACACCATATATTTT.

The CDR3 sequence is CASSEYGRGSTEAFF. Here the CDR3 DNA reads TGTGCCAGCAGTGAATACGGCAGGGGGAGCACTGAAGCTTTCTTT. The rearrangement links TRBV6-1 to TRBJ1-1; 7 nucleotides agree with TRBD1. Looked up from germline, CDR1 is MNHNS and CDR2 is SASEGT. V was pared by 2 bases and J by 4 bases, with 7 bases of the junction left unmatched. The CDR3 is 15 amino acids.

The chain has TRBV6-6 and TRBJ1-3; perhaps TRBD1 as D (6 bases). The CDR3 covers 15 residues. With 2 bases removed from V and 1 base from J, the gap between germline ends came to 9 bases. Per germline, CDR1 MNHNY and CDR2 SVGAGI (reference sequence). CDR3 region: CASSYEGGSGNTIYF. The CDR3, as DNA: TGTGCCAGCAGTTACGAGGGGGGATCTGGAAACACCATATATTTT.

J is TRBJ1-2 and V is TRBV4-3; D not resolved. The germline CDR1 and CDR2 sequences are LGHNA and YSLEER. Deletions cut 1 base from V and 3 bases from J, with 6 bases between. There are 13 residues in the CDR3. CDR3 bases: TGCGCCAGCAGCCAAGGTCGACACTATGGCTACACCTTC. Amino acid sequence: CASSQGRHYGYTF.

DNA for the CDR3: TGTGCCATCAGTGATCGGAAAGAGACCCAGTACTTC. Amino acid sequence: CAISDRKETQYF. The chain recombines TRBV10-3 with TRBJ2-5; D unclear. Per germline, CDR1 ENHRY and CDR2 SYGVKD. V was clipped by 3 bases and J by 3 bases, with 5 bases between them. The CDR3 length is 12 residues.

The gene calls are TRBV7-8 and TRBJ2-7, with 8 bases lining up with TRBD2. V shed 3 bases and J 2 bases; nucleotides not matched to a gene: 15. The CDR3 has 18 residues. Germline V CDR1 and CDR2: SGHVS, FQNEAQ. The CDR3 is CASSFGTLSGALPYEQYF. CDR3 in DNA: TGTGCCAGCAGCTTCGGTACTCTTAGCGGGGCATTACCCTACGAGCAGTACTTC.